This T cell receptor (beta chain) appears in the sequencing data of a study of response to subunit inactivated influenza vaccine. Whole-study results and caveats: Authors suggested few new T cells are recruited by each seasonal influenza vaccination.

V dropped 4 bases and J dropped 4; count of bases not matched to a gene: 13. This CDR3 comprises 17 residues. The germline gives CDR1 PRHDT, CDR2 FYEKMQ (reference sequence). MiXCR, applied by TCRdb to the RT-PCR reads, yields one record per CDR3 protein. This table holds about 650,000 distinct CDR3 sequences, about 14% found once. As for this clonotype: Its antigen is undetermined.

This clonotype was sampled from a man aged 50-60 years who received an inactivated influenza vaccine. The sequencing used PBMCs from blood, collected 14 days before vaccination. The chain carries TRBV13 and TRBJ2-5, with 9 bases lining up with TRBD2. The CDR3 protein is CASSSRRLAVTLETQYF. The CDR3 DNA is TGTGCCAGCAGCTCCCGACGACTAGCGGTAACTTTAGAGACCCAGTACTTC.